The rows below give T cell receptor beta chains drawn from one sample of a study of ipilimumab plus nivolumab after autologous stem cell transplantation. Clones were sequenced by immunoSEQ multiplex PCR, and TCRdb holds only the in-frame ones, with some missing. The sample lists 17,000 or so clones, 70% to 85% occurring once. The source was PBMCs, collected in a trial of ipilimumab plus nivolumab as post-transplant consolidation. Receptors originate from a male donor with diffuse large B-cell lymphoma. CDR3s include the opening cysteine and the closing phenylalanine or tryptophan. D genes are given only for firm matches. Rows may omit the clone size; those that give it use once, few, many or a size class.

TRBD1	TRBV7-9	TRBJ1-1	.	CASSLGDRGKEAFF	TGTGCCAGCAGCTTAGGCGACAGGGGAAAAGAAGCTTTCTTT
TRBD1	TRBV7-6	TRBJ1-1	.	CASSLQGRNTEAFF	TGTGCCAGCAGCCTACAGGGGCGGAACACTGAAGCTTTCTTT
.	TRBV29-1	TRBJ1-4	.	CSARRGGTNEKLFF	TGCAGCGCGAGGAGGGGTGGTACTAATGAAAAACTGTTTTTT
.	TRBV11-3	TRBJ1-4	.	CASSLEGAVSEKLFF	TGTGCCAGCAGCTTAGAAGGGGCGGTTAGCGAAAAACTGTTTTTT
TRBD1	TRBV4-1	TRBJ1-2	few	CASSQEVQGYGYTF	TGCGCCAGCAGCCAAGAGGTACAGGGGTATGGCTACACCTTC
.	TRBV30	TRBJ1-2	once	CAWSGGSYGYTF	TGTGCCTGGAGTGGAGGGAGCTATGGCTACACCTTC
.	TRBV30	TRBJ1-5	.	CAWSPEPNQPQHF	TGTGCCTGGAGTCCCGAACCGAATCAGCCCCAGCATTTT
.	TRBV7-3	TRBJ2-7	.	CASSLESAVSYEQYF	TGTGCCAGCAGCTTAGAGTCGGCAGTCTCCTACGAGCAGTACTTC
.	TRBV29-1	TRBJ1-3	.	CSAWGGSGNTIYF	TGCAGCGCGTGGGGGGGCTCTGGAAACACCATATATTTT
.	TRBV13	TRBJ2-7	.	CASSLGRRWGDEQYF	TGTGCCAGCAGCTTAGGCCGACGATGGGGGGACGAGCAGTACTTC
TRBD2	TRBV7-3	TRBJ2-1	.	CASSLTPGRANEQFF	TGTGCCAGCAGCTTAACACCCGGGAGGGCCAATGAGCAGTTCTTC
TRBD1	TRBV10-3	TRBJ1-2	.	CAINPETGVDGYTF	TGTGCCATCAATCCCGAGACAGGGGTCGATGGCTACACCTTC
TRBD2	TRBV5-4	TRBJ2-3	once	CASSLGGGALRTDTQYF	TGTGCCAGCAGCTTGGGCGGGGGGGCCTTGAGGACAGATACGCAGTATTTT
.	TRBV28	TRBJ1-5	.	CASSSGLSSNQPQHF	TGTGCCAGCAGCTCAGGGTTGTCCAGCAATCAGCCCCAGCATTTT